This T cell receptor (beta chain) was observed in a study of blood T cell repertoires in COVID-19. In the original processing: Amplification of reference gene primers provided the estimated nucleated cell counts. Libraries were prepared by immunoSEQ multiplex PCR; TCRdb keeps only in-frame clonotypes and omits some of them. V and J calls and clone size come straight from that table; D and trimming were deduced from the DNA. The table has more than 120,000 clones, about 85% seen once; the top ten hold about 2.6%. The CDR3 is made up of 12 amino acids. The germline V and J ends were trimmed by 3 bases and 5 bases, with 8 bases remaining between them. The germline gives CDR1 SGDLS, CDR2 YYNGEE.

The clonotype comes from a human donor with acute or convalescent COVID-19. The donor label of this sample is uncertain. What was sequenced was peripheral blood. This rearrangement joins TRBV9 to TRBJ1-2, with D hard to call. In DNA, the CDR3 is TGTGCCAGCAGCGCAGAGGAGTATGGCTACACCTTC. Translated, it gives CASSAEEYGYTF.